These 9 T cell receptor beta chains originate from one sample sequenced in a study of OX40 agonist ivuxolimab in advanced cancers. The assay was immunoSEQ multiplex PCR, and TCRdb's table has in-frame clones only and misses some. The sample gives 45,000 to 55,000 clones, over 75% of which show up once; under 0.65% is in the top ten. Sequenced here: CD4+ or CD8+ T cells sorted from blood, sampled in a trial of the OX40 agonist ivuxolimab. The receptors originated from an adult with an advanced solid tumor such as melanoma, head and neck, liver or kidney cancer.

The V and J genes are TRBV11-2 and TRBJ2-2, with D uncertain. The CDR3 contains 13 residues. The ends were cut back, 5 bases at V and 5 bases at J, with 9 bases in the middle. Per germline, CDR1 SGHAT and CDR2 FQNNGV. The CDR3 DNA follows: TGTGCCAGCAGCACCGAGAGGACCGGGGAGCTGTTTTTT. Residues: CASSTERTGELFF.

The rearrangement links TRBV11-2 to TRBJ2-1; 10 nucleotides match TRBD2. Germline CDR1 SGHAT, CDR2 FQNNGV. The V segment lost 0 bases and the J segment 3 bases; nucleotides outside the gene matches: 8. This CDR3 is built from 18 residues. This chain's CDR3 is CASSLEPGLADRYNEQFF. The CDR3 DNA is TGTGCCAGCAGCTTAGAACCCGGACTAGCGGATCGCTACAATGAGCAGTTCTTC.

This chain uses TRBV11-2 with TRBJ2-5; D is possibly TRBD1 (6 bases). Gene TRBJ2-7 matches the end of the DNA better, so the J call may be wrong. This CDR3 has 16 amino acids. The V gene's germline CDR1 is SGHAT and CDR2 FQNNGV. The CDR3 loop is CASSLEDRSLSYEQYF. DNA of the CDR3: TGTGCCAGCAGCTTAGAAGACAGGTCACTCTCCTACGAGCAGTACTTC.

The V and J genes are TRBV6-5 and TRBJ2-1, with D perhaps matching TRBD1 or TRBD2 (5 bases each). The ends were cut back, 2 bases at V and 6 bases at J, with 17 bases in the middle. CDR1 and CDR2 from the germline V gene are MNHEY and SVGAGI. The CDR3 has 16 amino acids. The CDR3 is CASSYSRANEGNEQFF. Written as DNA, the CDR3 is TGTGCCAGCAGTTACAGCAGGGCTAACGAGGGCAATGAGCAGTTCTTC.

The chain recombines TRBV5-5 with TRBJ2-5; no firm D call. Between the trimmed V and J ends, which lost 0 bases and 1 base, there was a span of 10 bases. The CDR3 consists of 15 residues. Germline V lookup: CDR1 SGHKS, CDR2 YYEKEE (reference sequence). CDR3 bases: TGTGCCAGCAGCTTGGCCCGATGGGGCCAAGAGACCCAGTACTTC. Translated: CASSLARWGQETQYF.

The CDR3 coding sequence is TGTGCCAGCAGTGAATGGGTTGGGGGCCGTGAGACCCAGTACTTC. Its translation is CASSEWVGGRETQYF. The chain has TRBV2 and TRBJ2-5; a weak D match, TRBD1 (6 bases). CDR1 SNHLY and CDR2 FYNNEI come from the germline V gene. V shed 2 bases and J shed 5 bases, with 15 bases lying between them. The CDR3 consists of 15 residues.

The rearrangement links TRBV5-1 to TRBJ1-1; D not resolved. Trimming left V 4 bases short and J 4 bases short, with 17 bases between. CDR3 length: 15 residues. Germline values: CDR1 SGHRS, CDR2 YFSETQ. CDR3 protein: CASSALRGWGTEAFF. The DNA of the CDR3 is TGCGCCAGCAGCGCCCTTCGTGGCTGGGGCACTGAAGCTTTCTTT.

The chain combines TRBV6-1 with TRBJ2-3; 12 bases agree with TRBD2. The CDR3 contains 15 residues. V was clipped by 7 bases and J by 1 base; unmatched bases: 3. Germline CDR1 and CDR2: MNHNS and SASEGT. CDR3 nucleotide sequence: TGTGCCAGCACCAGACTAGCGGGAGGCACAGATACGCAGTATTTT. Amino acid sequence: CASTRLAGGTDTQYF.

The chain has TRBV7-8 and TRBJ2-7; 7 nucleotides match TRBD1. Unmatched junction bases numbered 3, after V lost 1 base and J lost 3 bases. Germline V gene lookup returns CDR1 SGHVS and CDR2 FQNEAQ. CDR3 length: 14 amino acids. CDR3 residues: CASSLGDSNYEQYF. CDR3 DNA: TGTGCCAGCAGCTTAGGGGACAGTAACTACGAGCAGTACTTC.